Shown below are 20 T cell receptor beta chains from a single sample sequenced in a study of blood T cells in healthy people across ages. A second about 6 to 12 cycle PCR used barcoded and J-beta primers. TCRdb analysed the 5' RACE reads with MiXCR anew, one entry per CDR3 protein. Of roughly 900,000 distinct CDR3 sequences listed, roughly 52% are singletons. What was sequenced was blood. These receptors came from a man aged 30-40 years in good health.

J is TRBJ1-2 and V is TRBV2; D gene ambiguous. The CDR3 has 14 residues. Trimming shortened V by 2 bases and J by 8 bases, and 15 bases separated the two germline ends. Looked up from germline, CDR1 is SNHLY and CDR2 is FYNNEI. CDR3 sequence (DNA): TGTGCCAGCAGTGAAAGGGCGCGGTCACAAGGCTACACCTTC. Its translation: CASSERARSQGYTF.

This clonotype appeared a few times. V gene TRBV7-8 combines with J gene TRBJ2-5, with 8 nucleotides matching TRBD2. The CDR3 consists of 14 residues. Germline lookup yields CDR1 SGHVS and CDR2 FQNEAQ. Losses at the gene ends were 4 bases for V and 5 bases for J; bases not matched to a gene: 6. The CDR3 DNA reads as TGTGCCAGCAGCTCGCGGACTAGCCGGGAGACCCAGTACTTC. Translated, it gives CASSSRTSRETQYF.

The chain links TRBV11-2 to TRBJ2-7; D possibly uses TRBD1 or TRBD2 (5 bases each). With 0 bases removed from V and 7 bases from J, the gap between germline ends came to 16 bases. The CDR3 extends over 15 amino acids. The germline gives CDR1 SGHAT, CDR2 FQNNGV. CDR3 residues: CASSLEYGAVLEQYF. CDR3 DNA sequence: TGTGCCAGCAGCTTAGAATACGGGGCCGTTTTGGAGCAGTACTTC.

The sample holds a few counts of this clonotype. The rearrangement joins TRBV7-9 to TRBJ1-1; no definite D call. V shed 5 bases and J shed 0 bases, with 13 bases lying between them. The CDR3 extends over 15 amino acids. Germline V CDR1 and CDR2: SEHNR, FQNEAQ (reference sequence). The CDR3 DNA follows: TGTGCCAGCAGCATCCGGACGGAGTTGAACACTGAAGCTTTCTTT. The encoded protein is CASSIRTELNTEAFF. Full variable domain (remainder filled in from reference TRBV7-9 and TRBJ1-1): DTGVSQNPRHKITKRGQNVTFRCDPISEHNRLYWYRQTLGQGPEFLTYFQNEAQLEKSRLLSDRFSAERPKGSFSTLEIQRTEQGDSAMYLCASSIRTELNTEAFFGQGTRLTVV.

The chain is built from TRBV7-2 and TRBJ2-1; TRBD2 matches 8 bases. The CDR3 sequence is 16 residues long. V trimming: 5 bases; J trimming: 9 bases; junction bases outside the gene matches: 15. Germline CDR1 and CDR2: SGHTA and FQGNSA. The CDR3: CASSLKPGGAYCEQFF. CDR3 nucleotide sequence: TGTGCCAGCAGCCTCAAACCCGGGGGGGCCTATTGTGAGCAGTTCTTC.

The chain joins TRBV4-2 to TRBJ2-1, with 7 bases that match TRBD2. V was pared by 2 bases and J by 6 bases, with 1 base of the junction left unmatched. The CDR3 is made up of 13 amino acids. CDR1 is LGHNA and CDR2 is YNFKEQ in the germline V gene. The CDR3 bases are TGTGCCAGCAGCCAATGGACTAGCAATGAGCAGTTCTTC. Encoded protein: CASSQWTSNEQFF.

This clonotype has more than one count but fewer than ten. J is TRBJ2-1 and V is TRBV2; possibly TRBD1 for D (6 bases). The germline V gene encodes CDR1 SNHLY and CDR2 FYNNEI. This CDR3 spans 16 amino acids. Trimming shortened V by 2 bases and J by 5 bases, and 16 bases separated the two germline ends. CDR3 sequence reads: CASSERKQGLHNEQFF. The DNA for the CDR3 is TGTGCCAGCAGTGAACGAAAACAGGGTCTCCACAATGAGCAGTTCTTC.

This clonotype was seen more than once but under ten times. The genes are TRBV12-3 or TRBV12-4 and TRBJ1-2; tentative D call: TRBD1 (5 bases). V shed 5 bases and J shed 8 bases, with 15 bases lying between them. The CDR3 consists of 13 residues. CDR3 in DNA: TGTGCCAGCAGTAATGACAGCCCTGGGGGCTACACCTTC. It specifies CASSNDSPGGYTF.

The CDR3 region is CSVTRQGSYGYTF. The CDR3 nucleotides read TGCAGCGTGACTCGACAGGGCTCTTATGGCTACACCTTC. The rearrangement uses TRBV29-1 and TRBJ1-2, with 7 positions matching TRBD1. The germline gives CDR1 SQVTM, CDR2 ANQGSEA. Trimming at V came to 6 bases and at J to 5 bases, leaving 9 bases not matched to a gene. CDR3 length: 13 amino acids. Full variable domain (rest looked up from reference TRBV29-1 and TRBJ1-2): SAVISQKPSRDICQRGTSLTIQCQVDSQVTMMFWYRQQPGQSLTLIATANQGSEATYESGFVIDKFPISRPNLTFSTLTVSNMSPEDSSIYLCSVTRQGSYGYTFGSGTRLTVV.

The chain couples TRBV5-5 to TRBJ1-6; D is undetermined. Per the germline V gene, CDR1 is SGHKS and CDR2 is YYEKEE (reference sequence). Trimming removed 2 bases at V and 7 bases at J, with 10 bases between. The CDR3 is 14 residues long. CDR3 sequence: CASSFVLVNSPLHF. The CDR3 nucleotides are TGTGCCAGCAGCTTCGTACTGGTGAATTCACCCCTCCACTTT.

J is TRBJ2-7 and V is TRBV6-5; 7 bases line up with TRBD1. Losses at the gene ends were 4 bases for V and 6 bases for J; bases not matched to a gene: 12. This CDR3 is 15 amino acids long. CDR1 MNHEY and CDR2 SVGAGI come from the germline V gene. The CDR3 DNA reads TGTGCCAGCAGTTTCTCACAGGGGTTCGGTGGCGAGCAGTACTTC. It translates to CASSFSQGFGGEQYF.

DNA of the CDR3: TGTGCCAGCAGCCAAACCAACTACGAGCAGTACTTC. Residues: CASSQTNYEQYF. The V and J genes are TRBV3-1 and TRBJ2-7; D remains unclear. Deletions cut 2 bases from V and 3 bases from J, with 5 bases between. The CDR3 is 12 amino acids. CDR1 is LGHDT and CDR2 is YNNKEL in the germline V gene (reference sequence).

This clonotype was seen only a few times. V gene TRBV10-3 combines with J gene TRBJ2-7; 9 nucleotides match TRBD1. J was trimmed by 3 bases and V by 0 bases; bases with no gene match: 3. The CDR3 has 15 residues. CDR1 is ENHRY, CDR2 SYGVKD, per germline. CDR3 nucleotides: TGTGCCATCAGTGAGTCGGGACAGGGCTTCTACGAGCAGTACTTC. Its protein is CAISESGQGFYEQYF.

V gene TRBV20-1 combines with J gene TRBJ2-7; D call uncertain. The CDR3 is 16 amino acids. The V and J ends lost 0 bases and 0 bases respectively, with 15 bases between them. The germline CDR1 and CDR2 sequences are DFQATT and SNEGSKA (reference sequence). CDR3 DNA sequence: TGCAGTGCTAGAGATGTAGGTAGTGCCAGCTCCTACGAGCAGTACTTC. It yields the protein CSARDVGSASSYEQYF.

Turning to this clonotype: This may be a read error, as it is one base from a much larger clone. The genes are TRBV29-1 and TRBJ2-5; TRBD1 matches 9 bases. The CDR3 is made up of 15 amino acids. Germline V lookup: CDR1 SQVTM, CDR2 ANQGSEA. After removal of 3 bases from V and 11 bases from J, the junction contained 16 bases not matched to a gene. The CDR3 reads CSVEPGDREDNEQYF. The CDR3 DNA sequence: TGCAGCGTTGAGCCAGGGGACAGGGAAGACAATGAGCAGTACTTC.

Details on this clonotype: One base away lies a much larger clone, so this may be a sequencing read error. V usage is TRBV4-2 and J usage is TRBJ2-4; no clear D gene. The CDR3 runs 13 residues. Germline V gene lookup returns CDR1 LGHNA and CDR2 YNFKEQ. The CDR3 loop reads CASNQEAVNIQYF. The DNA for the CDR3 is TGTGCCAGCAACCAAGAAGCCGTAAACATTCAGTACTTC.

V usage is TRBV20-1 and J usage is TRBJ2-3; TRBD1 agrees at 10 bases. With 5 bases clipped from V and 2 bases from J, the junction kept 7 bases outside the gene matches. The germline CDR1 and CDR2 sequences are DFQATT and SNEGSKA (reference sequence). The CDR3 is 15 residues long. The CDR3 spells CSAEPGQGYTDTQYF. CDR3 in DNA: TGCAGTGCTGAACCGGGACAGGGGTACACAGATACGCAGTATTTT.

The V call is TRBV9, the J call TRBJ1-6; 8 nucleotides align to TRBD1. Germline V gene lookup returns CDR1 SGDLS and CDR2 YYNGEE. J gave up 14 bases and V 4 bases, and 5 bases lay outside the gene matches. There are 12 residues in the CDR3. The CDR3 region has the DNA TGTGCCAGCAGCCTCGGACAGGGAACCCTCCACTTT. Amino acid sequence: CASSLGQGTLHF.

DNA of the CDR3: TGTGCCAGCAGCTTAGCGCCGACAGGGGGTTTCCTTGGCTACACCTTC. This codes for CASSLAPTGGFLGYTF. The chain recombines TRBV7-2 with TRBJ1-2; TRBD1 matches 9 bases. The CDR3 length is 16 residues. Germline assignment: CDR1 SGHTA and CDR2 FQGNSA. V dropped 0 bases and J dropped 7; count of bases not matched to a gene: 9.

Here the CDR3 reads CASRTANTGELFF. The CDR3 DNA sequence: TGTGCCAGCAGGACAGCGAACACCGGGGAGCTGTTTTTT. The rearrangement links TRBV12-3 or TRBV12-4 to TRBJ2-2, with D possibly being TRBD1 (5 bases). CDR3 length: 13 residues. Trimming left V 6 bases short and J 0 bases short, with 5 bases between.